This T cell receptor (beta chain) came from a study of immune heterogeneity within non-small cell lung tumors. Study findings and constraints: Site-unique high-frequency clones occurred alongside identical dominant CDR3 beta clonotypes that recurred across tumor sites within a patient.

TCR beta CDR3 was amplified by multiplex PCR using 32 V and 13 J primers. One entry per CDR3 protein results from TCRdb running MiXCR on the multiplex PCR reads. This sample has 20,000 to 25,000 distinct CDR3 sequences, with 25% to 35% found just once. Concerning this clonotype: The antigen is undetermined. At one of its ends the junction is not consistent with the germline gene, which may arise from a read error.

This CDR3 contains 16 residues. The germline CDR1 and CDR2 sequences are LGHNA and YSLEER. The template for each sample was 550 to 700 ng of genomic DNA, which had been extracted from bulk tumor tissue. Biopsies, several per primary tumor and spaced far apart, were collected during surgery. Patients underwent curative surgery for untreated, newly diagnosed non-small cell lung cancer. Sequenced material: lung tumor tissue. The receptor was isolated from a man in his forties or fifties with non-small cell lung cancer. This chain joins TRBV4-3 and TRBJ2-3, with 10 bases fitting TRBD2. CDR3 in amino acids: CASSQDLAGVTGTQYF. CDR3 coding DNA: TGCGCCAGCAGCCAAGATCTAGCGGGAGTCACAGGTACGCAGTATTTT.